Sequencing of this T cell receptor beta chain was carried out in a study of T-cell memory formation after mild COVID-19. Study conclusions and caveats: CD4+ bias marked clones expanding day 15 to 37, unlike balanced contracting clones. Contracting CD8+ clones were enriched in EMRA, CD4+ mainly in CM and EM.

Constant-segment primers were used for 5'RACE, and the resulting TCR alpha and TCR beta cDNA libraries carried sample barcodes and UMIs. A single record per CDR3 protein comes from TCRdb applying MiXCR to the 5' RACE reads. This sample has over 150,000 distinct CDR3 sequences; around 21% occur once, and the top ten carry 23%. This clonotype was seen a handful of times. Its target is not known. The CDR3 length is 15 residues. Germline CDR1 SEHNR, CDR2 FQNEAQ (reference sequence). Trimming took 3 bases from V and 5 from J, leaving 14 bases between them. The TCR was taken from an adult woman who had mild COVID-19 (a few samples of this study predate the infection). Cell type and time point are not known. This chain connects TRBV7-9 to TRBJ2-1, with TRBD2 as a possible D gene (5 bases). Sequencing was done on a sample of PBMCs or a T cell subset sorted from them (not recorded which). This chain's CDR3 is CASSLGVAKNNEQFF. CDR3 sequence (DNA): TGTGCCAGCAGCTTGGGAGTAGCGAAAAACAATGAGCAGTTCTTC.